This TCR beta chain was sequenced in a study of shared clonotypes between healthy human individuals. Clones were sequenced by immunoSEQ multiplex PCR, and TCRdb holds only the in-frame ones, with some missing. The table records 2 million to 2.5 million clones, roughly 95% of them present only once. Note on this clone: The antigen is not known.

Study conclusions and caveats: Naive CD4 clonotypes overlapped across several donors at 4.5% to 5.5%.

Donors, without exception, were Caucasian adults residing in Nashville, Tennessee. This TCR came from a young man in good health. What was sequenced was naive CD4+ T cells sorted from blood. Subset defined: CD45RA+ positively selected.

In nucleotides, the CDR3 is TGTGCCAGCAGCTCGGGACTAGCGGGGGCCACAGATACGCAGTATTTT. It encodes CASSSGLAGATDTQYF. V usage is TRBV7-2 and J usage is TRBJ2-3; 14 bases line up with TRBD2. The CDR3 length is 16 residues. CDR1 and CDR2 from the germline V gene are SGHTA and FQGNSA. The junction had 2 bases not matched to a gene; V was cut back by 4 bases and J by 2 bases.